The present T cell receptor beta chain was sequenced within a study of cytomegalovirus exposure and HLA in healthy donors (dated by TCRdb to 2016 to 2017). Some background on the complete study: An earlier analysis of 587 of the donors reported 250 to 300 Gb of sequence data and 117 million unique TCR beta sequences obtained from around 190 million T cells. Alongside the repertoire data, information on donor age, sex, ethnicity and CMV serostatus was compiled. To predict cytomegalovirus infection status, the study brought together high-throughput TCR immunosequencing, statistical association of individual TCRs with disease status, and machine learning. In the later analysis, no new phenotypic data were used to find candidate immune exposures; instead, reliance was placed on TCR beta sequences and their occurrence across donors. Genome-wide SNP genotypes for about 65% of the 666 donors were used in a later genetic analysis, which treated that subset as a discovery cohort. All discovery cohort repertoires had been generated on a single sequencing platform. Typing coverage differed by locus: A, B, C, DRB1 and DQB1 were typed in about 620-640 donors, DQA1 in approximately 520, DPA1 in approximately 600, and DPB1 in roughly 450. An early release covering about 600 HLA-typed donors comprised about 320 gigabases of sequencing data and roughly 85 million unique TCR sequences. The study profiled the T cell repertoires of more than 500 subjects by immunosequencing and related them to cytomegalovirus serostatus. HLA typing included class I and class II loci at four-digit resolution. To study patterns of TCR occurrence, a later analysis re-analyzed previously published TCR beta repertoires from hundreds of donors and added high-resolution HLA genotyping. A separate validation cohort of roughly 120 different subjects was used in addition to the 666-subject first cohort. Roughly five DR-DQ haplotypes were handled as single units for association and clustering because linkage in the cohort was strong. An earlier analysis of 450 to 750 of the donors used high-throughput TCR beta sequencing to judge whether each TCR beta V gene segment behaved as functional or pseudogenic. The aim of the study was to test whether cataloging public T cell receptors could identify signatures of past pathogen exposure. Of the roughly 410 genotyped donors, 75% to 85% were placed in the genetic ancestry cluster associated with self-reported Caucasian donors. Across approximately 400 genotyped donors of the cohort, an average of about 200,000 unique TCR beta nucleotide sequences per donor were sequenced, and about a sixth of those sequences were non-productive.

Libraries were made using the immunoSEQ multiplex PCR assay. A mixture of 60 forward primers for TCR Vbeta segments and 13 reverse primers for TCR Jbeta segments was used in the multiplex PCR. A multiplex PCR assay on genomic DNA amplified the CDR3 region of rearranged TCR beta genes. The amplified TCR beta libraries were sequenced on the Illumina HiSeq System as 87-base-pair reads. Regarding the original processing steps: Across the 500 to 700 repertoires, a later analysis counted about 81 million unique TCR beta chains, about 10 million of which were shared by at least two donors. Raw reads were error-corrected and collapsed into unique sequences by a nearest-neighbor algorithm in which closely related sequences were merged to remove PCR and sequencing errors. V, D and J gene segments were assigned by aligning CDR3 sequences to IMGT reference sequences. For a sequence to be retained, at least a six-nucleotide match to both a V gene segment and a J gene segment was required. Rearrangements were classified as productive when the CDR3 lacked stop codons and remained in frame with V and J, and all other rearrangements were classified as non-productive. Following IMGT convention, CDR3 was defined as the stretch from the second conserved V-encoded cysteine to the conserved J-encoded phenylalanine. Sequences without an unambiguous match to a single V gene segment were excluded from the earlier analysis of approximately 560 of the donors. An earlier analysis of a few hundred of the donors called V segments functional above 56.7% productive rearrangements and segregating when the between-donor standard deviation exceeded 5%. A statistical classification framework was built to diagnose cytomegalovirus status from the catalog of TCR beta chain sequences. A later analysis assigned V and J genes by comparing TCR nucleotide sequences with IMGT/GENE-DB human TR gene sequences. A later analysis assigned CDR3 sequences and most-parsimonious VDJ recombination scenarios with the TCRdist pipeline. In a later analysis, each TCR beta chain was defined by its CDR3 amino acid sequence together with its V-gene family, and reads without a unique V-gene family were excluded. As a way to deal with suspected cross-contamination and a sequencing artifact, a later analysis dropped approximately 570 nucleotide sequences that were highly shared and had low generation probability. A later analysis calculated a clonal expansion index for each public chain from normalized within-repertoire ranks of inferred template counts. In a later analysis, generation probabilities were computed using a VDJ recombination model fitted to out-of-frame rearrangements, and the results were checked against IGoR. In a later analysis, TCR-TCR, TCR-HLA and TCR-CMV co-occurrence was scored with hypergeometric tests, and a repertoire-size bias correction was applied to TCR pairs. In a later analysis, false discovery rates were estimated by permuting HLA or CMV assignments 20 times. A later analysis grouped co-occurring TCRs with DBSCAN, adding TCRdist sequence similarity when clustering within HLA-allele-positive subsets. For co-occurrence clustering, repertoires with fewer than 30,000 or more than 120,000 public chains were excluded, along with several repertoires with anomalous nucleotide sharing. TCRdb mirrors the immuneACCESS table, restricted to in-frame sequences. Some clones are absent from its copies; in checked studies, under half trace to an unresolved V gene, and the reason for the others is unknown. V and J calls and clone size are given by that table; D and trimming were obtained from the DNA. A total of about 170,000 clones appear in this sample, roughly 84% of them only once. 2.5% of the sample is in the top ten clones.

Spanning cysteine to phenylalanine, the CDR3 consists of 15 amino acids. Of all the DNA, just the CDR3 is kept, 45 bases in frame from base 1. The germline V gene (reference sequence) yields LNHDA for CDR1 and SQIVND for CDR2. Trimming removed 3 bases from V and 1 base from J, leaving 9 bases between the germline ends. Regarding this clone: Its antigen is unknown. No per-base quality is available; no much larger clone lies one base away.

Findings and caveats that apply to the study as a whole: Cytomegalovirus status was reported to be diagnosed by the classifier with high specificity and sensitivity in both the original and validation cohorts. Assigning TCR associations to individual alleles was difficult when HLA alleles, especially DR and DQ, strongly co-occurred. Approximately 18 rarely observed V segments, including chromosome 9 orphons, were excluded from the earlier analysis of approximately 600 of the donors because counts were too low. Some IMGT-functional V segments, including TRBV6-2 and TRBV6-3, could not be told apart with the 87-base-pair reads, so those segments were excluded. The sequencing pipeline was judged likely to have produced a cluster of highly shared sequence variants as a technical artifact. The cohort was sequenced for TCR beta chains only, and without alpha or paired-chain data the features that could be detected were limited. In an earlier analysis of some 500 of the donors, most TCR beta V segments were observed in productive rearrangements about 87% or about 30% of the time, broadly matching IMGT annotations. According to the authors, the approach could potentially be generalized to other disease states and immunological phenotypes. Compared with the roughly 600-donor mean, donors in an Asian-associated ancestry cluster had fewer N-insertions in productive TCRs, according to a later genetic analysis. In a later analysis, TCR association rates were found to vary across HLA loci, with the most associated TCRs seen for DRB1 alleles and the fewest for HLA-C alleles. A further reported finding was that TCR beta sequences accurately predicted the HLA-A and HLA-B alleles for most subjects in the first cohort. The study gave a list of more than 150 TCR beta chains associated with cytomegalovirus. In vitro tests confirmed that a few of the cytomegalovirus-associated TCR beta chains recognize cytomegalovirus antigens. At a false discovery rate of 0.05, a later analysis linked about 16,000 TCR beta sequences to specific HLA alleles. V-gene and J-gene trimming of TCR beta chains was associated with a missense DCLRE1C variant in a later genetic analysis, and the association was replicated in an independent cohort. In a later analysis, HLA-associated TCR beta chains were found to be more clonally expanded and to have lower generation probabilities than equally common non-associated chains. Because HLA typing was unavailable for some donors at each locus, only the typed subset was used in association tests. A later analysis reported that several top co-occurrence clusters appeared linked to parvovirus B19, influenza, CMV and Epstein-Barr virus. Across donors, most TCR sequences were observed very rarely, whereas some public TCRs were present in many individuals. Roughly uniform sequencing depth across donors was assumed in presence/absence analyses, although this assumption may not hold. CMV serostatus was the only immune exposure information available for the cohort. Linkage disequilibrium might explain the correlated functional status among segregating V segments, but an unknown experimental factor could not be excluded. According to a later analysis, most CMV-associated TCR beta chains appeared to be HLA-restricted, and the HLA associations seemed to be driven largely by CMV exposure.

In total, about 650 healthy bone marrow donors made up the cohort. At the time of sampling, all cohort members were nominally healthy, though unrecorded immune exposures were likely present. The donor was CMV seropositive and was included in the group of 250 to 350 seropositive cohort members. Each donor provided a peripheral blood sample, and peripheral blood mononuclear cells were used for TCR beta sequencing. The Qiagen DNeasy Blood Extraction Kit was used to extract genomic DNA from the blood cell samples. Sequencing was performed on PBMCs. The chain links TRBV19 with TRBJ2-2; the D gene is perhaps TRBD2, on 5 matching bases. The clonotype comes from a man aged 30 to 39 in good health and CMV-seropositive. The sequenced DNA: TGTGCCAGTAGTATCCCCGGGGTGAACACCGGGGAGCTGTTTTTT. It is translated as CASSIPGVNTGELFF.